Following are 25 T cell receptor beta chains from one sample sequenced in a study of blood T cell repertoires in COVID-19. Sequencing used immunoSEQ multiplex PCR; TCRdb keeps in-frame clones, though not all of them. The sample carries some 70,000 clones, 80% recorded once. The specimen was peripheral blood. The receptors were gathered from a middle-aged man with COVID-19, enrolled during active disease.

This chain joins TRBV7-2 and TRBJ2-1; 10 bases line up with TRBD2. This CDR3 spans 19 amino acids. In germline, CDR1 is SGHTA, CDR2 FQGNSA. V was pared by 2 bases and J by 0 bases, with 10 bases of the junction left unmatched. The CDR3 reads CASSLYIAGGPSSYNEQFF. In DNA form, the CDR3 reads TGTGCCAGCAGCTTATATATAGCGGGAGGCCCAAGCTCCTACAATGAGCAGTTCTTC.

The chain couples TRBV6-5 to TRBJ2-3; tentatively, D is TRBD2 (6 bases). Germline V gene sequence: CDR1 MNHEY, CDR2 SVGAGI. The CDR3 loop spans 14 amino acids. V was pared by 6 bases and J by 2 bases, with 12 bases between. The CDR3 loop reads CASRGSGYTDTQYF. CDR3 DNA: TGTGCCAGCAGGGGTAGCGGATACACAGATACGCAGTATTTT.

This clone has only a few counts. The V and J genes are TRBV6-2 or TRBV6-3 and TRBJ2-7; D call uncertain. Trimming removed 5 bases from V and 9 bases from J, with 11 bases in between. Germline V gene lookup returns CDR1 MNHEY and CDR2 SVGEGT. The CDR3 is 11 amino acids. The CDR3 DNA reads TGTGCCAGCAGTCTCAACTCAGGGCAGTACTTC. Amino acid sequence: CASSLNSGQYF.

The rearrangement uses TRBV6-2 or TRBV6-3 and TRBJ2-7, with 7 bases that match TRBD1. This CDR3 comprises 13 residues. Trimming at V came to 6 bases and at J to 2 bases, leaving 4 bases not matched to a gene. Looked up from germline, CDR1 is MNHEY and CDR2 is SVGEGT. The CDR3 DNA is TGTGCCAGCAGCCTGCAGGGGGCCTACGAGCAGTACTTC. This encodes CASSLQGAYEQYF.

The rearrangement uses TRBV15 and TRBJ1-5; D is unclear. Germline loops: CDR1 LNHNV, CDR2 YYDKDF (reference sequence). V was pared by 1 base and J by 0 bases, with 7 bases between. CDR3 length: 15 amino acids. The CDR3 region has the DNA TGTGCCACCAGCAGAGGATACAGTAGCAATCAGCCCCAGCATTTT. Amino acid sequence: CATSRGYSSNQPQHF.

This sequence joins TRBV2 and TRBJ2-3, with D tentatively TRBD1 (6 bases). CDR1 is SNHLY and CDR2 is FYNNEI in the germline V gene. The CDR3 totals 15 residues. Trimming removed 1 base from V and 1 base from J, with 9 bases in between. The CDR3 coding sequence is TGTGCCAGCAGTGAAGGCAGGGGTGGCACAGATACGCAGTATTTT. The encoded protein is CASSEGRGGTDTQYF.

This chain connects TRBV9 to TRBJ1-6; a weak D match, TRBD1 (5 bases). The V gene lost 4 bases and the J gene lost 5 bases, with 13 bases spanning the gap. This CDR3 is 15 amino acids long. Per the germline V gene, CDR1 is SGDLS and CDR2 is YYNGEE. The CDR3 region is CASSLDGTNNSPLHF. DNA of the CDR3: TGTGCCAGCAGCTTAGACGGGACTAATAATTCACCCCTCCACTTT.

This clone appeared a single time. The CDR3 carries no conserved terminal phenylalanine or tryptophan, so it likely arises from a read error. The DNA is left out, because the CDR3 cannot be placed on it with certainty; the CDR3 is given as TCRdb lists it. The chain uses TRBV10-3 and TRBJ2-7; the table's D call, TRBD2, was not checked against the DNA. Germline-derived CDR1 and CDR2 are ENHRY and SYGVKD. The CDR3 sequence runs 9 residues, both termini included. The CDR3 here is CATPGDGNL.

The chain combines TRBV6-1 with TRBJ2-3; D not certain. The V gene lost 1 base and the J gene lost 11 bases, with 13 bases spanning the gap. Germline CDR1 and CDR2: MNHNS and SASEGT. CDR3 length: 13 amino acids. The CDR3 sequence: CASSEGPGRKQYF. The CDR3 DNA reads TGTGCCAGCAGTGAAGGCCCCGGTAGAAAGCAGTATTTT.

This chain uses TRBV7-9 with TRBJ1-4; TRBD1 is a possible D gene (5 bases). Trimming cost V 6 bases and J 6 bases, with 17 bases left between them. Germline assignment: CDR1 SEHNR and CDR2 FQNEAQ (reference sequence). CDR3 length: 15 amino acids. The CDR3 sequence: CASRGDFPKHEKLFF. The CDR3 DNA reads as TGTGCCAGCAGGGGGGACTTCCCGAAACATGAAAAACTGTTTTTT.

The chain carries TRBV11-2 and TRBJ2-1; the D gene is possibly TRBD2 (5 bases). The CDR3 is 13 residues long. Trimming shortened V by 0 bases and J by 7 bases, and 7 bases separated the two germline ends. CDR1 is SGHAT, CDR2 FQNNGV, per germline. The DNA of the CDR3 is TGTGCCAGCAGCTTAGATTTAGCGAATGAGCAGTTCTTC. This translates into CASSLDLANEQFF.

The rearrangement uses TRBV28 and TRBJ2-3; 9 positions match TRBD1. J was trimmed by 0 bases and V by 3 bases; bases with no gene match: 4. Germline V gene lookup returns CDR1 MDHEN and CDR2 SYDVKM. This CDR3 has 16 residues. The CDR3 loop is CASSFTGTGSTDTQYF. For the CDR3, the DNA is TGTGCCAGCAGTTTTACCGGGACAGGGAGCACAGATACGCAGTATTTT.

The chain combines TRBV14 with TRBJ2-7; TRBD2 aligns across 10 bases. CDR1 is SGHDN, CDR2 FVKESK, per germline. The CDR3 sequence is 16 residues long. V gave up 2 bases and J gave up 3 bases; unmatched junction bases: 7. The CDR3 coding sequence is TGTGCCAGCAGCCAAACCGCTAGCGGGAGTTTCTACGAGCAGTACTTC. Protein sequence: CASSQTASGSFYEQYF.

The V and J genes are TRBV6-5 and TRBJ1-3; D is ambiguous. The V end lost 2 bases, the J end lost 3 bases, and 8 bases lay between the germline ends. CDR3 length equals 14 residues. CDR1 MNHEY and CDR2 SVGAGI come from the germline V gene. The CDR3 nucleotides read TGTGCCAGCAGTTACGCGGCGGGTGGAAACACCATATATTTT. Residues: CASSYAAGGNTIYF.

The table lists this clone with a few counts. Other DNA sequences in the sample encode the same CDR3. This chain connects TRBV18 to TRBJ1-1, with D perhaps TRBD1 (5 bases). The V end was cut by 2 bases, the J end by 1 base, with 5 bases between. CDR1 is KGHSH and CDR2 is LQKENI in the germline V gene. CDR3 length: 13 residues. The CDR3 DNA reads TGTGCCAGCTCACCAGGACAGAACACTGAAGCTTTCTTT. Residues: CASSPGQNTEAFF. Looking up the rest from reference TRBV18 and TRBJ1-1 gives the full variable domain: NAGVMQNPRHLVRRRGQEARLRCSPMKGHSHVYWYRQLPEEGLKFMVYLQKENIIDESGMPKERFSAEFPKEGPSILRIQQVVRGDSAAYFCASSPGQNTEAFFGQGTRLTVV.

V and J are TRBV15 and TRBJ1-2; 10 bases align to TRBD1. This CDR3 is built from 17 residues. The germline V gene encodes CDR1 LNHNV and CDR2 YYDKDF (reference sequence). J gave up 7 bases and V 0 bases, and 11 bases lay outside the gene matches. CDR3 residues: CATSRDSGTGVNFGYTF. The CDR3 DNA reads as TGTGCCACCAGCAGAGATTCGGGGACAGGGGTTAATTTTGGCTACACCTTC.

The chain couples TRBV7-8 to TRBJ2-7; maybe TRBD2 (5 bases). The CDR3 extends over 13 amino acids. Trimming cost V 2 bases and J 4 bases, with 9 bases left between them. CDR1 and CDR2 (germline): SGHVS, FQNEAQ. The CDR3 nucleotides read TGTGCCAGCAGCTTATCGGGAAGGTACGAGCAGTACTTC. This sequence encodes CASSLSGRYEQYF.

This chain joins TRBV30 and TRBJ1-1; perhaps TRBD1 as D (5 bases). The CDR3 consists of 17 residues. CDR1 GTSNPN and CDR2 SVGIG come from the germline V gene (reference sequence). V lost 2 bases to trimming and J lost 0 bases, with 19 bases between them. The CDR3 protein is CAWSLGWAGPLNTEAFF. The CDR3 nucleotides read TGTGCCTGGAGTTTGGGGTGGGCGGGACCGCTGAACACTGAAGCTTTCTTT. The variable domain in full, completed from reference TRBV30 and TRBJ1-1, reads SQTIHQWPATLVQPVGSPLSLECTVEGTSNPNLYWYRQAAGRGLQLLFYSVGIGQISSEVPQNLSASRPQDRQFILSSKKLLLSDSGFYLCAWSLGWAGPLNTEAFFGQGTRLTVV.

This chain joins TRBV6-2 or TRBV6-3 and TRBJ2-3, with TRBD2 as a possible D gene (5 bases). This CDR3 spans 13 amino acids. Trimming cost V 0 bases and J 7 bases, with 8 bases left between them. Germline V lookup: CDR1 MNHEY, CDR2 SVGEGT. The CDR3 DNA sequence: TGTGCCAGCAGTTACTCGAGGGTGAATACGCAGTATTTT. This translates into CASSYSRVNTQYF.

The chain links TRBV15 to TRBJ2-1; 7 bases fit TRBD2. CDR3 length: 15 amino acids. CDR1 and CDR2 (germline): LNHNV, YYDKDF (reference sequence). Germline trimming cut 0 bases from V and 4 bases from J; bases unmatched to any gene: 3. The CDR3 loop reads CATSRESSGYNEQFF. The CDR3 DNA reads TGTGCCACCAGCAGAGAGTCTAGCGGATACAATGAGCAGTTCTTC.

The CDR3 DNA follows: TGCGCCAGCAGCTTGCACATAAACTATGGCTACACCTTC. This codes for CASSLHINYGYTF. The chain uses TRBV5-1 and TRBJ1-2, with unresolved D. Germline V CDR1 and CDR2: SGHRS, YFSETQ. V lost 1 base to trimming and J lost 2 bases, with 6 bases between them. CDR3 length: 13 residues.

This sequence joins TRBV30 and TRBJ2-5; TRBD2 agrees at 7 bases. J was trimmed by 2 bases and V by 4 bases; bases with no gene match: 10. Germline V CDR1 and CDR2: GTSNPN, SVGIG (reference sequence). The CDR3 runs 15 residues. CDR3 bases: TGTGCCTGGACCACGGGAGGCGGGACGCAAGAGACCCAGTACTTC. Translating it yields CAWTTGGGTQETQYF.

On this clone itself: A much larger clone is a single base away; this may be a read error. J is TRBJ1-2 and V is TRBV7-8; 11 bases map to TRBD1. Trimming cost V 3 bases and J 4 bases; bases outside gene matches: 1. CDR1 and CDR2 from the germline V gene are SGHVS and FQNEAQ. This CDR3 contains 14 residues. The CDR3 coding sequence is TGTGCCAGCAGCTTCGGACAGGGGGCCTATGGCTACACCTTC. Its translation is CASSFGQGAYGYTF.

The chain links TRBV28 to TRBJ2-1; 10 nucleotides align to TRBD1. CDR3 length: 16 residues. From germline, CDR1 is MDHEN and CDR2 SYDVKM. V lost 6 bases, J lost 1 base, and 6 bases stayed unmatched. The CDR3 DNA follows: TGTGCCAGCAGAAGACAGGGGGCAGGATCCTACAATGAGCAGTTCTTC. Encoded protein: CASRRQGAGSYNEQFF.

In its sample, this clone was seen once. The DNA of the CDR3 is TGCGCCAGCAGCCCCCGAATGGGGGGTACGGCTACGCAGTATTTT. Translated: CASSPRMGGTATQYF. This chain joins TRBV4-1 and TRBJ2-3, with D tentatively TRBD2 (6 bases). The CDR3 covers 15 residues. CDR1 is MGHRA, CDR2 YSYEKL, per germline. Trimming shortened V by 4 bases and J by 8 bases, and 19 bases separated the two germline ends.